A single sample gave rise to the 9 T cell receptor beta chains below, sequenced in a study of cytomegalovirus exposure and HLA in healthy donors (dated by TCRdb to 2017 to 2019). Library construction relied on the immunoSEQ multiplex PCR assay. For the multiplex PCR, a mixture combining 60 forward primers for TCR Vbeta segments and 13 reverse primers for TCR Jbeta segments was used. TCRdb took this table from immuneACCESS and kept in-frame rearrangements with V and J called. Such tables lack part of the clones; where checked against another copy, unresolved V genes explain under half of the gap, and the rest is unexplained. In this sample the table shows tens of thousands of clones, 70% to 80% of which occur a single time. Under 6.5% of the sample is held by the ten biggest clonotypes. The sequencing sample was made of PBMCs. All receptors derive from a man aged 50 or older in good health and CMV-seronegative.

The chain couples TRBV28 to TRBJ1-1; the D is unclear. This CDR3 has 12 amino acids. With 1 base removed from V and 6 bases from J, the gap between germline ends came to 6 bases. Germline-derived CDR1 and CDR2 are MDHEN and SYDVKM. The CDR3 region is CASSLLAAEAFF. The CDR3 region has the DNA TGTGCCAGCAGTTTATTGGCAGCTGAAGCTTTCTTT.

V and J are TRBV2 and TRBJ2-2; the D gene is possibly TRBD2 (6 bases). In germline, CDR1 is SNHLY, CDR2 FYNNEI. The CDR3 is 13 residues long. Trimming cost V 8 bases and J 5 bases, with 12 bases left between them. For the CDR3, the DNA is TGTGCCAGCTCGCTGGGGGGAACCGGGGAGCTGTTTTTT. Its protein product is CASSLGGTGELFF. The variable domain in full, with the rest retrieved from reference TRBV2 and TRBJ2-2, is EPEVTQTPSHQVTQMGQEVILRCVPISNHLYFYWYRQILGQKVEFLVSFYNNEISEKSEIFDDQFSVERPDGSNFTLKIRSTKLEDSAMYFCASSLGGTGELFFGEGSRLTVL.

The rearrangement uses TRBV9 and TRBJ2-1, with D perhaps matching TRBD2 (7 bases). Germline V gene lookup returns CDR1 SGDLS and CDR2 YYNGEE. This CDR3 region has 16 residues. The V and J ends lost 3 bases and 1 base respectively, with 14 bases between them. The CDR3: CASSEGGGASYNEQFF. CDR3 nucleotide sequence: TGTGCCAGCAGCGAGGGTGGGGGGGCGTCCTACAATGAGCAGTTCTTC.

The genes are TRBV6-1 and TRBJ2-1; D call uncertain. CDR1 is MNHNS, CDR2 SASEGT, per germline. Between the trimmed V and J ends, which lost 4 bases and 4 bases, there was a span of 14 bases. The CDR3 extends over 15 amino acids. The CDR3 loop is CASSALRGQYNEQFF. The CDR3 nucleotides are TGTGCCAGCAGTGCCCTCCGAGGCCAGTACAATGAGCAGTTCTTC.

The rearrangement uses TRBV30 and TRBJ1-1; the D gene is possibly TRBD1 (6 bases). The length of the CDR3 is 14 residues. Per germline, CDR1 GTSNPN and CDR2 SVGIG (reference sequence). V shed 3 bases and J shed 6 bases, with 17 bases lying between them. CDR3 sequence: CAWRVNRGASEAFF. The CDR3 coding sequence is TGTGCCTGGAGGGTCAACCGGGGGGCGTCTGAAGCTTTCTTT.

V usage is TRBV2 and J usage is TRBJ1-2; 8 bases are shared with TRBD1. V shed 6 bases, J shed 0 bases, and the junction held 6 bases outside the gene matches. This CDR3 is built from 15 residues. Looked up from germline, CDR1 is SNHLY and CDR2 is FYNNEI. The chain's CDR3 is CASSLTGGANYGYTF. As DNA, the CDR3 is TGTGCCAGCAGCCTCACAGGGGGGGCTAACTATGGCTACACCTTC.

This clone was seen a single time. The genes are TRBV7-8 and TRBJ2-7; 8 nucleotides line up with TRBD2. CDR1 is SGHVS, CDR2 FQNEAQ, per germline. Trimming cost V 6 bases and J 0 bases; bases outside gene matches: 4. The CDR3 is 14 amino acids. The CDR3 sequence is CASREREGSYEQYF. DNA of the CDR3: TGTGCCAGCAGGGAACGGGAGGGCTCCTACGAGCAGTACTTC.

This clone was seen only a few times. The gene calls are TRBV29-1 and TRBJ2-7; 11 positions agree with TRBD1. CDR1 is SQVTM and CDR2 is ANQGSEA in the germline V gene. The CDR3 loop spans 12 amino acids. Losses at the gene ends were 6 bases for V and 3 bases for J; bases not matched to a gene: 1. The CDR3 nucleotides read TGCAGCGTGGGGACAGGGGGCTACGAGCAGTACTTC. Residues: CSVGTGGYEQYF.

This clone was recorded only once. This chain connects TRBV6-5 to TRBJ1-2; D is undetermined. V lost 1 base and J 8 bases, leaving 14 bases between the germline ends. The CDR3 has 14 residues. CDR1 MNHEY and CDR2 SVGAGI come from the germline V gene. In nucleotides, the CDR3 is TGTGCCAGCAGTTACTTCATCCAAGGCGGGGGCTACACCTTC. It specifies CASSYFIQGGGYTF.